This is a list of T cell receptor beta chains from one sample in a study of PD-L1 blockade in urothelial cancer. Libraries were prepared by immunoSEQ multiplex PCR; TCRdb keeps only in-frame clonotypes and omits some of them. Counted here are fewer than 50,000 clones, 75% to 85% occurring once; the ten biggest clones make up roughly 10%. The material was PBMCs, obtained around atezolizumab (anti-PD-L1) treatment. Every receptor here comes from a man aged 65 to 79 with urothelial cancer. The CDR3 runs from the conserved cysteine through the conserved F or W. D genes are given only for firm matches. Size values are once, few and many counts, or a class for expanded clones, and some rows have none.

-	-	TRBV21-1	TRBJ2-7	CASSKSAGISSYEQYF	TGTGCCAGCAGCAAATCGGCCGGGATTTCAAGCTACGAGCAGTACTTC
-	TRBD2	TRBV2	TRBJ2-3	CASSDAGLAVTDTQYF	TGTGCCAGCAGTGATGCGGGACTAGCGGTCACAGATACGCAGTATTTT
-	-	TRBV5-1	TRBJ2-7	CASSLEARGSSYEQYF	TGCGCCAGCAGCTTGGAGGCCAGGGGCTCCTCCTACGAGCAGTACTTC
-	TRBD1	TRBV2	TRBJ1-2	CASRAEDRGGDGYTF	TGTGCCAGCAGGGCCGAGGACAGGGGTGGGGATGGCTACACCTTC
-	-	TRBV6-1	TRBJ1-5	CASSEAYGGGHQPQHF	TGTGCCAGCAGTGAAGCGTATGGCGGGGGACATCAGCCCCAGCATTTT
-	-	TRBV6-4	TRBJ2-2	CASNWGELFF	TGTGCCAGCAACTGGGGGGAGCTGTTTTTT
-	-	TRBV5-4	TRBJ1-2	CASSLAGRTIGYTF	TGTGCCAGCAGCTTGGCCGGGAGGACCATTGGCTACACCTTC
-	TRBD1	TRBV11-3	TRBJ1-1	CASSPDRGMNTEAFF	TGTGCCAGCAGCCCGGACAGGGGGATGAACACTGAAGCTTTCTTT
once	TRBD2	TRBV5-1	TRBJ2-1	CASSPILAGGAHEQFF	TGCGCCAGCAGCCCAATTCTAGCGGGAGGTGCCCATGAGCAGTTCTTC
-	-	TRBV28	TRBJ2-5	CATGEGPQETQYF	TGTGCCACTGGTGAGGGCCCCCAAGAGACCCAGTACTTC
-	TRBD1	TRBV10-2	TRBJ2-5	CASSGRDRGLGETQYF	TGCGCCAGCAGTGGAAGGGACAGGGGCCTGGGGGAGACCCAGTACTTC
once	-	TRBV27	TRBJ2-4	CASSPWTGRGNIQYF	TGTGCCAGCAGTCCCTGGACGGGCCGAGGGAACATTCAGTACTTC
few	-	TRBV10-2	TRBJ1-1	CASSTLIEAFF	TGCGCCAGCAGTACTCTAATTGAAGCTTTCTTT
-	TRBD1	TRBV30	TRBJ1-1	CAWLDRLTGGGSTEAFF	TGTGCCTGGCTTGACCGGCTGACAGGGGGCGGGAGTACTGAAGCTTTCTTT
-	TRBD2	TRBV6-1	TRBJ2-1	CASSEKSAGGLIYNEQFF	TGTGCCAGCAGTGAAAAGTCGGCGGGAGGCTTGATCTACAATGAGCAGTTCTTC
-	TRBD2	TRBV9	TRBJ2-3	CASSVRPSGDTQYF	TGTGCCAGCAGCGTACGTCCTAGCGGGGATACGCAGTATTTT
-	-	TRBV15	TRBJ1-2	CATSRDRSGYTF	TGTGCCACCAGCAGAGATCGTAGCGGCTACACCTTC
once	-	TRBV6-1	TRBJ1-2	CASSAGDGNYGYTF	TGTGCCAGCAGTGCGGGGGATGGAAACTATGGCTACACCTTC
-	TRBD1	TRBV19	TRBJ2-7	CASSMAQGSTGEQYF	TGTGCCAGTAGTATGGCACAGGGGTCTACGGGGGAGCAGTACTTC
-	-	TRBV28	TRBJ1-5	CASSSTGNQPQHF	TGTGCCAGCAGTTCGACAGGCAATCAGCCCCAGCATTTT
few	-	TRBV5-1	TRBJ2-2	CASSPGQTGGELFF	TGCGCCAGCAGCCCGGGACAAACGGGCGGGGAGCTGTTTTTT
-	TRBD2	TRBV5-8	TRBJ2-3	CASSLRLAGTDTQYF	TGTGCCAGCAGCTTGCGGCTAGCGGGCACAGATACGCAGTATTTT
-	-	TRBV15	TRBJ1-5	CATSRVGQIPHF	TGTGCCACCAGCAGAGTGGGCCAGATTCCCCATTTT
-	TRBD1	TRBV6-1	TRBJ1-4	CAGTGGVATNEKLFF	TGTGCCGGGACAGGGGGGGTTGCAACTAATGAAAAACTGTTTTTT
-	-	TRBV4-1	TRBJ1-2	CASSPRGIDGYTF	TGCGCCAGCAGCCCCAGGGGAATTGACGGCTACACCTTC
-	-	TRBV5-1	TRBJ2-3	CASSPGQGFSDTQYF	TGCGCCAGCAGCCCGGGACAAGGGTTCTCAGATACGCAGTATTTT
-	-	TRBV5-1	TRBJ1-4	CASSVQGRGNEKLFF	TGCGCCAGCAGCGTGCAGGGGAGGGGTAATGAAAAACTGTTTTTT
-	TRBD2	TRBV28	TRBJ2-1	CASRPPGLAGYNEQFF	TGTGCCAGCAGACCCCCGGGACTAGCGGGCTACAATGAGCAGTTCTTC
once	TRBD2	TRBV10-1	TRBJ2-3	CASSESLAGTDTQYF	TGCGCCAGCAGTGAGTCACTAGCGGGCACAGATACGCAGTATTTT
-	TRBD2	TRBV19	TRBJ2-1	CASSSGRALNEQFF	TGTGCCAGTAGTAGCGGGAGGGCCTTGAATGAGCAGTTCTTC
-	-	TRBV10-3	TRBJ2-7	CAISEDRSSYEQYF	TGTGCCATCAGTGAAGATAGGAGCTCCTACGAGCAGTACTTC
-	-	TRBV15	TRBJ2-5	CATSGMREETQYF	TGTGCCACCAGCGGGATGCGGGAAGAGACCCAGTACTTC
-	TRBD1	TRBV2	TRBJ1-2	CASTRDRENYGYTF	TGTGCCAGCACGCGGGACAGGGAGAACTATGGCTACACCTTC
-	-	TRBV28	TRBJ2-7	CASSLGGWGGPDEQYF	TGTGCCAGCAGTTTAGGGGGTTGGGGGGGCCCCGACGAGCAGTACTTC
few	TRBD2	TRBV5-5	TRBJ2-7	CASSWTSGGFTLSYEQYF	TGTGCCAGCAGCTGGACTAGCGGGGGATTTACCCTCTCCTACGAGCAGTACTTC
-	TRBD1	TRBV2	TRBJ2-6	CASRVRNRGFSGANVLTF	TGTGCCAGCAGGGTCCGTAACAGGGGATTCTCTGGGGCCAACGTCCTGACTTTC
-	-	TRBV2	TRBJ1-2	CASRESGFYGYTF	TGTGCCAGCAGGGAATCGGGATTCTATGGCTACACCTTC
-	-	TRBV9	TRBJ1-1	CASSVVQGLTFF	TGTGCCAGCAGCGTAGTTCAGGGTTTAACTTTCTTT
-	-	TRBV6-5	TRBJ2-3	CASSYPGGSRTDTQYF	TGTGCCAGCAGTTACCCAGGGGGGTCCCGCACAGATACGCAGTATTTT
few	-	TRBV10-2	TRBJ1-5	CASSPYTGSRNQPQHF	TGCGCCAGCAGTCCCTATACAGGGTCTCGTAATCAGCCCCAGCATTTT
-	TRBD1	TRBV5-4	TRBJ1-2	CASSKMGQEFYGYTF	TGTGCCAGCAGCAAAATGGGACAGGAGTTCTATGGCTACACCTTC
-	-	TRBV19	TRBJ2-7	CASSNDRVREQYF	TGTGCCAGTAGTAATGACCGGGTCCGCGAGCAGTACTTC
-	TRBD2	TRBV14	TRBJ2-3	CASSQVLAGAGDTQYF	TGTGCCAGCAGCCAAGTACTAGCGGGAGCCGGAGATACGCAGTATTTT
-	-	TRBV28	TRBJ2-3	CASRPSATDTQYF	TGTGCCAGCAGACCTAGCGCCACGGATACGCAGTATTTT
-	-	TRBV27	TRBJ1-1	CASSSVGVMNTEAFF	TGTGCCAGCAGTTCGGTAGGGGTTATGAACACTGAAGCTTTCTTT
-	TRBD1	TRBV28	TRBJ1-1	CASSLPPIRQGMNTEAFF	TGTGCCAGCAGTTTACCACCCATCCGACAGGGGATGAACACTGAAGCTTTCTTT
-	-	TRBV5-1	TRBJ2-1	CASSLDGSSYNEQFF	TGCGCCAGCAGCTTGGACGGGAGCTCCTACAATGAGCAGTTCTTC
once	-	TRBV28	TRBJ1-2	CASSLLVADSYGYTF	TGTGCCAGCAGTTTATTAGTGGCAGACAGCTATGGCTACACCTTC